The 9 T cell receptor beta chains below all came from one sample that was sequenced in a study of OX40 agonist ivuxolimab in advanced cancers. The table came from immunoSEQ multiplex PCR; TCRdb's copy has only in-frame clones and leaves some out. The sample shows approximately 13,000 clones, about 68% of them seen only once. Sequenced material: CD4+ or CD8+ T cells sorted from blood, taken in a trial of the OX40 agonist ivuxolimab. Source of these receptors: an adult with an advanced solid tumor such as melanoma, head and neck, liver or kidney cancer.

In its sample, this clone was seen once. V is TRBV4-3 and J is TRBJ2-7; 7 positions agree with TRBD1. CDR3 length: 14 residues. CDR1 and CDR2 (germline): LGHNA, YSLEER. With 0 bases clipped from V and 6 bases from J, the junction kept 5 bases outside the gene matches. Here the CDR3 DNA reads TGCGCCAGCAGCCAAGATTGGGACAGCTCCGAGCAGTACTTC. This codes for CASSQDWDSSEQYF.

The J gene is TRBJ2-3, the V gene TRBV5-6, with 11 bases fitting TRBD2. The CDR3 consists of 15 residues. V was clipped by 2 bases and J by 5 bases; unmatched bases: 4. Per germline, CDR1 SGHDT and CDR2 YYEEEE. This chain's CDR3 is CASSFSGGAVDTQYF. As DNA, the CDR3 is TGTGCCAGCAGCTTTAGCGGGGGGGCAGTAGATACGCAGTATTTT.

The V call is TRBV6-6, the J call TRBJ2-1; the D gene is possibly TRBD2 (6 bases). The V end was cut by 8 bases, the J end by 9 bases, with 20 bases between. Per the germline V gene, CDR1 is MNHNY and CDR2 is SVGAGI (reference sequence). The CDR3 has 14 amino acids. The CDR3 region is CASLGGALVGEQFF. The CDR3 region has the DNA TGTGCCAGCCTCGGGGGTGCCCTCGTGGGTGAGCAGTTCTTC.

The genes are TRBV28 and TRBJ2-3; D might be TRBD2 (5 bases). Germline lookup yields CDR1 MDHEN and CDR2 SYDVKM. The CDR3 is made up of 15 amino acids. Trimming removed 4 bases at V and 2 bases at J, with 13 bases between. The CDR3 DNA follows: TGTGCCAGCAGTTCCGGACTGGAAATCACAGATACGCAGTATTTT. This encodes CASSSGLEITDTQYF.

The gene calls are TRBV27 and TRBJ1-2; 7 nucleotides match TRBD1. This CDR3 region has 14 residues. Germline CDR1 MNHEY, CDR2 SMNVEV (reference sequence). With 4 bases clipped from V and 4 bases from J, the junction kept 6 bases outside the gene matches. The CDR3 bases are TGTGCCAGCAGTTCCCAAGGGGGCAGCTATGGCTACACCTTC. The encoded protein is CASSSQGGSYGYTF.

This sequence joins TRBV5-4 and TRBJ1-6; possibly TRBD1 for D (5 bases). CDR1 is SGHNT and CDR2 is YYREEE in the germline V gene (reference sequence). The germline V and J ends were trimmed by 4 bases and 2 bases, with 13 bases remaining between them. The CDR3 sequence is 16 residues long. The CDR3 coding sequence is TGTGCCAGCAGCCCTCCCTCGACAGCCTATAATTCACCCCTCCACTTT. This translates into CASSPPSTAYNSPLHF. The full variable domain, in which reference TRBV5-4 and TRBJ1-6 provide the parts outside the CDR3, is ETGVTQSPTHLIKTRGQQVTLRCSSQSGHNTVSWYQQALGQGPQFIFQYYREEENGRGNFPPRFSGLQFPNYSSELNVNALELDDSALYLCASSPPSTAYNSPLHFGNGTRLTVT.

The V and J genes are TRBV27 and TRBJ1-2; 7 nucleotides agree with TRBD1. Germline V lookup: CDR1 MNHEY, CDR2 SMNVEV (reference sequence). There are 16 residues in the CDR3. V shed 6 bases, J shed 1 base, and the junction held 11 bases outside the gene matches. The CDR3 loop is CASRGTGTEYNYGYTF. The CDR3 DNA reads TGTGCCAGCAGGGGGACCGGGACAGAGTATAACTATGGCTACACCTTC.

This rearrangement joins TRBV5-1 to TRBJ2-7; the D gene is possibly TRBD2 (6 bases). The CDR3 consists of 14 residues. Trimming took off 4 bases at V and 2 bases at J, with 13 bases between the two ends. CDR1 SGHRS and CDR2 YFSETQ come from the germline V gene. The CDR3: CASSPGTWAYEQYF. CDR3 coding DNA: TGCGCCAGCAGCCCCGGGACTTGGGCCTACGAGCAGTACTTC.

This clone was found once. The V gene is TRBV10-1, the J gene TRBJ2-5, with TRBD2 matching over 11 bases. V lost 5 bases, J lost 11 bases, and 10 bases stayed unmatched. CDR1 is WNHNN and CDR2 is SYGVQD in the germline V gene (reference sequence). This CDR3 contains 14 residues. The CDR3 DNA reads as TGCGCCAGCAGTCATAGCGGGAGGGCCGGTGAGCAGTACTTC. Protein: CASSHSGRAGEQYF.